The clone carrying this T cell receptor (beta chain) was recorded at least ten times. The antigen remains undetermined. The entry originates in a study of T-cell memory formation after mild COVID-19. The study, taken as a whole, reports: Clones that contracted from day 15 to 85 had balanced CD4/CD8; later expanders were CD4+ biased.

From germline, CDR1 is SQVTM and CDR2 ANQGSEA. Deletions cut 5 bases from V and 3 bases from J, with 8 bases between. The CDR3 sequence is 12 residues long. The 5'RACE method, run with constant-segment primers, produced TCR alpha and TCR beta cDNA libraries (carrying sample barcodes and UMIs). TCRdb passed the 5' RACE reads through MiXCR, listing each CDR3 protein once. The table records about 560,000 distinct CDR3 sequences, less than 25% of them present only once. Material: PBMCs or a T cell subset sorted from them (not recorded which). This chain uses TRBV29-1 with TRBJ2-1; D gene uncertain. This TCR derives from an adult woman who had mild COVID-19 (a few samples of this study predate the infection). Cell type and time point are not known. The CDR3: CSVTPSYNEQFF. The CDR3 DNA sequence: TGCAGCGTTACTCCTAGCTACAATGAGCAGTTCTTC.